The clone carrying this T cell receptor beta chain was seen only once. TCR beta sequencing covered blood CD8+ and CD4+ T cells. TEMRA cells were FACS-enriched, and CD8+ and CD4+ T cells were isolated negatively. The data derive from a study of CD8 T cells in Susac syndrome. An input of about 0.45 to 1 ug of RNA was subjected to reverse transcription using random hexamers. Across 54 Vbeta and 13 Jbeta, immunoSEQ multiplex PCR amplified TCR beta CDR3. TCRdb fed the immunoSEQ multiplex PCR reads into MiXCR, producing one record per CDR3 protein. The sample has about 430,000 distinct CDR3 sequences, more than 80% seen once. Sequences were obtained from CD8+ T cells from PBMCs. This clonotype was obtained from a human donor with multiple sclerosis.

CDR3 in DNA: TGTGCCAGCAGCCAGGACAGGGAGGGGAAACGGGGAAACACCATATATTTT. Its translation is CASSQDREGKRGNTIYF. The J gene is TRBJ1-3, the V gene TRBV3-1; 8 nucleotides align to TRBD1. This CDR3 comprises 17 residues. Germline V lookup: CDR1 LGHDT, CDR2 YNNKEL (reference sequence). The ends lost 3 bases at V and 4 bases at J; junction bases unmatched: 11.